This T cell receptor (beta chain) was sequenced for a study of cytotoxic CD8 clonotypes in ibrutinib-treated CLL. Study as a whole: Overall, around 25 responses were partial and 2 complete; following median about 69 months, about 14 patients stayed remitted and about 12 progressed. Whole-study results and caveats: Clonality increased at ibrutinib response and stayed stable in sustained remission. At progression, however, it fell back toward baseline.

V was clipped by 4 bases and J by 4 bases; unmatched bases: 9. CDR1 is SGDLS, CDR2 YYNGEE, per germline. The CDR3 has 16 residues. Depths of 1 in 200,000 to 1 in 1 million T cells were the sequencing target. Profiled with immunoSEQ multiplex PCR; TCRdb holds only in-frame clones, not every one. The sample includes about 310,000 clones, about 80% of them seen just once. About this clone: Its antigen is unknown.

This sequence originates from a human donor with chronic lymphocytic leukemia. V usage is TRBV9 and J usage is TRBJ1-5; 9 nucleotides align to TRBD1. The sequenced sample was PBMCs, obtained before ibrutinib treatment. CDR3 region: CASSNEDRGGNQPQHF. The DNA of the CDR3 is TGTGCCAGCAGCAATGAGGACAGGGGAGGAAATCAGCCCCAGCATTTT.